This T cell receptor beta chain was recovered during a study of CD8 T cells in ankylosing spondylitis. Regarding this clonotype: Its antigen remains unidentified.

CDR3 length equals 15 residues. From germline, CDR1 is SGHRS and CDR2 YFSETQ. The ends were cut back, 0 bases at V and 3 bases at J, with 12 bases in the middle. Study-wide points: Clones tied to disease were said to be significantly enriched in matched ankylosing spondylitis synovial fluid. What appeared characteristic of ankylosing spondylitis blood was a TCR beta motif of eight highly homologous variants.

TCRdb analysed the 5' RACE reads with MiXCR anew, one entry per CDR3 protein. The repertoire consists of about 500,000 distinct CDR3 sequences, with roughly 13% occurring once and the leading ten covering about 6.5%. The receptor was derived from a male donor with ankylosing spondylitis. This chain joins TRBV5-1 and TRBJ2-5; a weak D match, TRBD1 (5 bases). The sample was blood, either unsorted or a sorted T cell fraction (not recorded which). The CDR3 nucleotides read TGCGCCAGCAGCTTGGCAGCAGGGAAGGAAGAGACCCAGTACTTC. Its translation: CASSLAAGKEETQYF.